The T cell receptor beta chain described here comes from a study of T-cell memory formation after mild COVID-19. It was 5'RACE with constant-segment primers that produced the TCR alpha and TCR beta cDNA libraries, which carried sample barcodes and UMIs. Via MiXCR, TCRdb re-called the 5' RACE reads, giving one row per CDR3 protein. Here the sample spans 540,000 or so distinct CDR3 sequences, roughly 22% being singletons. Findings of the study overall: Whether day 37 second-wave clones are SARS-CoV-2-specific was not confirmed. From day 15 to 85, contracting clones were balanced between CD4 and CD8, whereas later expanders leaned toward CD4+.

Germline V gives CDR1 SEHNR, CDR2 FQNEAQ (reference sequence). The CDR3 sequence is 16 residues long. V dropped 1 base and J dropped 3; count of bases not matched to a gene: 8. The sample holds a few counts of this clonotype. Its antigen is as yet unknown. The rearrangement links TRBV7-9 to TRBJ2-7, with 8 bases that match TRBD2. This receptor was identified in an adult woman who had mild COVID-19 (a few samples of this study predate the infection). Cell type and time point are not known. Sample: PBMCs or a T cell subset sorted from them (not recorded which). CDR3 sequence (DNA): TGTGCCAGCAGCTTAGGATCCCGGGGGGGGAGCTACGAGCAGTACTTC. This gives the protein CASSLGSRGGSYEQYF. Combining the CDR3 with reference TRBV7-9 and TRBJ2-7 gives the whole variable domain DTGVSQNPRHKITKRGQNVTFRCDPISEHNRLYWYRQTLGQGPEFLTYFQNEAQLEKSRLLSDRFSAERPKGSFSTLEIQRTEQGDSAMYLCASSLGSRGGSYEQYFGPGTRLTVT.